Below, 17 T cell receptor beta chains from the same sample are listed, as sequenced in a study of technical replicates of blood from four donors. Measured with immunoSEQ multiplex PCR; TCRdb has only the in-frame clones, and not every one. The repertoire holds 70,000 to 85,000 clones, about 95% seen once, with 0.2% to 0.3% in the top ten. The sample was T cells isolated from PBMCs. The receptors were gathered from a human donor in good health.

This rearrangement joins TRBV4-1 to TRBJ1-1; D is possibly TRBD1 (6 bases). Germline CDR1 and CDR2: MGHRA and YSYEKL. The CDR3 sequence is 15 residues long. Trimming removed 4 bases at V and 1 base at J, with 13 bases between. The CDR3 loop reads CASSLLTGRNTEAFF. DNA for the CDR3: TGCGCCAGCAGCCTACTCACAGGGAGGAACACTGAAGCTTTCTTT.

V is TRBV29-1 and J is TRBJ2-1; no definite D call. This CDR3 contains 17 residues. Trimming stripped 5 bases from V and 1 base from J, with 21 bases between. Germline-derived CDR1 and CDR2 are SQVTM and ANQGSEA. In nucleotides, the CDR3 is TGCAGCGTTTTCTATATTCTAGAGCGAAATTCCTACAATGAGCAGTTCTTC. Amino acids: CSVFYILERNSYNEQFF.

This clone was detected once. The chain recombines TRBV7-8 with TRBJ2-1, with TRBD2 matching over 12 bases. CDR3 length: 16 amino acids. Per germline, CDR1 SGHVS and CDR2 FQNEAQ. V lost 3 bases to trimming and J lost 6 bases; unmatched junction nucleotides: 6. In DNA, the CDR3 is TGTGCCAGCAGCTTGTCTCCACTAGCGGGAGGCAATGAGCAGTTCTTC. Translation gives CASSLSPLAGGNEQFF.

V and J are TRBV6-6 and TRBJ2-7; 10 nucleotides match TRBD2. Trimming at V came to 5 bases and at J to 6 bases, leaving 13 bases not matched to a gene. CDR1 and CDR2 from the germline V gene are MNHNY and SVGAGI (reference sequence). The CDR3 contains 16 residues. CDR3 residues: CASSHGPSGSLGEQYF. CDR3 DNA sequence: TGTGCCAGCAGTCACGGGCCTAGCGGGAGTCTGGGCGAGCAGTACTTC.

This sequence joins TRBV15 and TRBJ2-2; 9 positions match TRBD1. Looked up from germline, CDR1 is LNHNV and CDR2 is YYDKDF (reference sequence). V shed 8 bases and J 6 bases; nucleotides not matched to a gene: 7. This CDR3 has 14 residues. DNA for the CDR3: TGTGCCACCCGACAGGGGGGGGAGGCCGGGGAGCTGTTTTTT. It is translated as CATRQGGEAGELFF.

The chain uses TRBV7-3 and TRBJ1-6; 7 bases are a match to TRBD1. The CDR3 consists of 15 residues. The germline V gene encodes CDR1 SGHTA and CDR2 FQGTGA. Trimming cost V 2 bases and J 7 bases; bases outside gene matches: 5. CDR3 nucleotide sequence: TGTGCCAGCAGCTTATCCGGGACAGCAAATTCACCCCTCCACTTT. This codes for CASSLSGTANSPLHF.

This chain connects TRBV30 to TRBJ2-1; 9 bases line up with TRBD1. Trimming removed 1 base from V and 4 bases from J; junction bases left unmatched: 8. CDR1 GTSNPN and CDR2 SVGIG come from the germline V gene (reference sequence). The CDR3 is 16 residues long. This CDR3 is CAWSASGDRDYNEQFF. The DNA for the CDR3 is TGTGCCTGGAGTGCTTCTGGGGACAGGGATTACAATGAGCAGTTCTTC.

The CDR3 protein is CSVENGREGGTDTQYF. CDR3 DNA sequence: TGCAGCGTTGAAAATGGGCGGGAGGGGGGCACAGATACGCAGTATTTT. The V call is TRBV29-1, the J call TRBJ2-3; TRBD2 matches at 9 bases. CDR1 SQVTM and CDR2 ANQGSEA come from the germline V gene. The CDR3 sequence is 16 residues long. The trim removed 2 bases at V and 1 base at J, leaving 7 bases unmatched.

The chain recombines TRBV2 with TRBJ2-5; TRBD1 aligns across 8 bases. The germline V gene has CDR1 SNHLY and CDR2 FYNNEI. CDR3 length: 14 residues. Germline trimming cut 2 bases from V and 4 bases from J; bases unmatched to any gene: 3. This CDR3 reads CASSERTGRETQYF. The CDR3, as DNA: TGTGCCAGCAGTGAAAGGACAGGGAGAGAGACCCAGTACTTC.

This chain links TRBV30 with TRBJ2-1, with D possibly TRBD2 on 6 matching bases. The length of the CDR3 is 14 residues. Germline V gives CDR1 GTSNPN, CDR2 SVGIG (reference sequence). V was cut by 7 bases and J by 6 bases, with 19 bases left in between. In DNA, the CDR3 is TGTGCCTTTTATCCTGGGACTGGAAGCAATGAGCAGTTCTTC. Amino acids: CAFYPGTGSNEQFF.

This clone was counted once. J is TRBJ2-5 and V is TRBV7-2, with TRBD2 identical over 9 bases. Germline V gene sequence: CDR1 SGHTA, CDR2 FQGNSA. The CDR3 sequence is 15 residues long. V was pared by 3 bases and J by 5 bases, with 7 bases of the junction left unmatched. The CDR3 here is CASSLGGGAYETQYF. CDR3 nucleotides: TGTGCCAGCAGCTTGGGCGGGGGGGCCTATGAGACCCAGTACTTC.

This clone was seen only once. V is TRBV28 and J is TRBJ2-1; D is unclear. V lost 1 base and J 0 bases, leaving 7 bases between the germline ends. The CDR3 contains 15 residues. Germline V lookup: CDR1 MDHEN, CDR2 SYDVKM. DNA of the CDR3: TGTGCCAGCAGTTTATTTACCAGCTCCTACAATGAGCAGTTCTTC. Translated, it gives CASSLFTSSYNEQFF.

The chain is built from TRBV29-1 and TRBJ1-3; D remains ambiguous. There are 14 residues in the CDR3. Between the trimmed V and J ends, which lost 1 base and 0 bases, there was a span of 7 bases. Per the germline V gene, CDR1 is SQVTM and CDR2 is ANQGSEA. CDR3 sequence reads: CSVEGHSSGNTIYF. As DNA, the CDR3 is TGCAGCGTTGAAGGTCATAGCTCTGGAAACACCATATATTTT.

CDR3 loop: CASSAQVLANVLTF. The CDR3 nucleotides are TGTGCCAGCAGTGCACAGGTCTTGGCCAACGTCCTGACTTTC. The chain carries TRBV13 and TRBJ2-6; the D gene is possibly TRBD1 (5 bases). The V end lost 6 bases, the J end lost 6 bases, and 12 bases lay between the germline ends. Germline lookup yields CDR1 PRHDT and CDR2 FYEKMQ (reference sequence). This CDR3 comprises 14 residues.

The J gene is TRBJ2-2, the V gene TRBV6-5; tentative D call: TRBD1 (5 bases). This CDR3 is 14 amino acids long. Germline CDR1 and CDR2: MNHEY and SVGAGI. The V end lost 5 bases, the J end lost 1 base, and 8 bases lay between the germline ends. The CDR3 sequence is CASSHGQNTGELFF. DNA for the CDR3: TGTGCCAGCAGTCATGGACAGAACACCGGGGAGCTGTTTTTT.

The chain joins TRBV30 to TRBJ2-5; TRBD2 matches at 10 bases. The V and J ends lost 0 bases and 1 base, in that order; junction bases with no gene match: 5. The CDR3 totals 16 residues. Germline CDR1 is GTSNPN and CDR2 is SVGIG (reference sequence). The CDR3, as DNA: TGTGCCTGGAGTGTAACGAGCGGGGGGGCCCAAGAGACCCAGTACTTC. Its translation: CAWSVTSGGAQETQYF.

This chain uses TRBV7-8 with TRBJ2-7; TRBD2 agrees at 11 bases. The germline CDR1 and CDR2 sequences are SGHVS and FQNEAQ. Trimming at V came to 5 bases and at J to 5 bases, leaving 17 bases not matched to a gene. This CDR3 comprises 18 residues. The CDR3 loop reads CASSPWTSGLKITHEQYF. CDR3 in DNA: TGTGCCAGCAGCCCGTGGACTAGCGGGTTAAAGATAACCCACGAGCAGTACTTC.